One and the same sample provided the 3 T cell receptor beta chains below, sequenced in a study of blood T cell repertoires in COVID-19. The data were produced by immunoSEQ multiplex PCR, yet TCRdb's version contains in-frame clones alone and is incomplete. The repertoire includes about 100,000 clones, less than 95% of them detected once, and approximately 5.1% sits in the top ten. Input material: peripheral blood. These receptors were collected from a man aged 45 to 65 with acute or convalescent COVID-19.

The chain is built from TRBV12-5 and TRBJ1-4, with 7 bases aligning to TRBD1. The CDR3 covers 14 residues. Trimming removed 4 bases from V and 4 bases from J; junction bases left unmatched: 3. The germline gives CDR1 LGHNT, CDR2 FRNRAP. CDR3: CASGSGQINEKLFF. DNA for the CDR3: TGTGCTAGTGGTTCGGGACAGATTAATGAAAAACTGTTTTTT.

The V and J genes are TRBV5-4 and TRBJ2-2; no reliable D call. With 0 bases removed from V and 4 bases from J, the gap between germline ends came to 10 bases. The CDR3 is 15 residues long. Germline CDR1 and CDR2: SGHNT and YYREEE (reference sequence). CDR3 sequence: CASSLVRSGTGELFF. The CDR3 coding sequence is TGTGCCAGCAGCTTGGTGAGGTCGGGCACCGGGGAGCTGTTTTTT.

The J gene is TRBJ2-7, the V gene TRBV6-5, with a possible D match to TRBD2 (5 bases). Germline CDR1 is MNHEY and CDR2 is SVGAGI. This CDR3 region has 14 residues. V lost 6 bases and J 3 bases, leaving 15 bases between the germline ends. CDR3 residues: CASSSLGRSYEQYF. The CDR3 coding sequence is TGTGCCAGCAGCTCCCTAGGGAGAAGCTACGAGCAGTACTTC.